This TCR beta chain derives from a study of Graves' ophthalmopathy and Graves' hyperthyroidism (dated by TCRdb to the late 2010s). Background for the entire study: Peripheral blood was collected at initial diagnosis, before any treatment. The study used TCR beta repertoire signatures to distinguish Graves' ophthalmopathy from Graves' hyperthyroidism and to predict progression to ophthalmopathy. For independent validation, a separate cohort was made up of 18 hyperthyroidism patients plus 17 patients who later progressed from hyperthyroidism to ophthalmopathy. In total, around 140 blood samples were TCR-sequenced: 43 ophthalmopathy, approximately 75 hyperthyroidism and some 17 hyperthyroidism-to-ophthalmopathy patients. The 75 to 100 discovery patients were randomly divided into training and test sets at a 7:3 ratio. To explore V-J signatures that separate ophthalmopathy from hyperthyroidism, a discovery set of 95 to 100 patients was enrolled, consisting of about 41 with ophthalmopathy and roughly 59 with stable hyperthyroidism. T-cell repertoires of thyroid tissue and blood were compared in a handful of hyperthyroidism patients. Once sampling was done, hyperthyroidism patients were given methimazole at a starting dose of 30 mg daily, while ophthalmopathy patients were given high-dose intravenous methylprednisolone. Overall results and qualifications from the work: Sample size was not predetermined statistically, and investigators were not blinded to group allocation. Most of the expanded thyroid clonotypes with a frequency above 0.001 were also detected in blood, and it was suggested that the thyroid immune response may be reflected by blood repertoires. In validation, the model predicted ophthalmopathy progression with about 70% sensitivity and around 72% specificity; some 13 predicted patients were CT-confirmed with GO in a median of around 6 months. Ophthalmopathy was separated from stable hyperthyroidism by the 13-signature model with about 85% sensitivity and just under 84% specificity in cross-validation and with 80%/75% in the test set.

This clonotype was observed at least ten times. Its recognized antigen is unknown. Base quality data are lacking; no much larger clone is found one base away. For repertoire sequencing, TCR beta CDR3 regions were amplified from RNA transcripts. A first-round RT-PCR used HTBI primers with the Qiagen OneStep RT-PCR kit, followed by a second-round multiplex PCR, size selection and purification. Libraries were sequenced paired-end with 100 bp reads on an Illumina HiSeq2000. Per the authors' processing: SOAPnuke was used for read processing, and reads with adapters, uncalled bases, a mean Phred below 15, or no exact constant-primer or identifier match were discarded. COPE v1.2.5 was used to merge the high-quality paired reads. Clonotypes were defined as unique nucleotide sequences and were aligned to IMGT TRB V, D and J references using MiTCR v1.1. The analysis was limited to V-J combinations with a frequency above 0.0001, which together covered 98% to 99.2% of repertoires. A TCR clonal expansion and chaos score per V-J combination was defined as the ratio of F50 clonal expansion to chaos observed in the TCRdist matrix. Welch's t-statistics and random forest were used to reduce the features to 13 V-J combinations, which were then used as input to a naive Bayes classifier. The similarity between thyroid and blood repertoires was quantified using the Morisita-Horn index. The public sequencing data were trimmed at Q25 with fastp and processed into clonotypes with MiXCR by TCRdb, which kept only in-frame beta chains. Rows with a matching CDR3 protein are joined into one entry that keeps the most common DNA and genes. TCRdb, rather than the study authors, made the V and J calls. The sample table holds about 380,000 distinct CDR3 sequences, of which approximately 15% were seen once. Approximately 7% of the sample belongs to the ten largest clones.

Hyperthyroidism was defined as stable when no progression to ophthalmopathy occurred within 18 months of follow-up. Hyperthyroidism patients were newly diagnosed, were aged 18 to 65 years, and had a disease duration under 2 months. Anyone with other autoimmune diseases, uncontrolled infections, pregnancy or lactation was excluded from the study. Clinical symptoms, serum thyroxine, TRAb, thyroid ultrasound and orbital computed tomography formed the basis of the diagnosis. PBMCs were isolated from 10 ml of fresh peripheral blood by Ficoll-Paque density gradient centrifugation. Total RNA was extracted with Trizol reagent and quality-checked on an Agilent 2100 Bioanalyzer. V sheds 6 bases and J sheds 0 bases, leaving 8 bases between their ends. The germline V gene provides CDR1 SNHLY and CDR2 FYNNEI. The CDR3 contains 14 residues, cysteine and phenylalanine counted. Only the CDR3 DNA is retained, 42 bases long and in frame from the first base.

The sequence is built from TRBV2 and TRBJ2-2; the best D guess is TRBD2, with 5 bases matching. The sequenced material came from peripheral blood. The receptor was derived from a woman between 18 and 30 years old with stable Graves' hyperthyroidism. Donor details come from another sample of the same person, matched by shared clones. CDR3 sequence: CASRDGANTGELFF. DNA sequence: TGTGCCAGCAGGGACGGGGCGAACACCGGGGAGCTGTTTTTT.